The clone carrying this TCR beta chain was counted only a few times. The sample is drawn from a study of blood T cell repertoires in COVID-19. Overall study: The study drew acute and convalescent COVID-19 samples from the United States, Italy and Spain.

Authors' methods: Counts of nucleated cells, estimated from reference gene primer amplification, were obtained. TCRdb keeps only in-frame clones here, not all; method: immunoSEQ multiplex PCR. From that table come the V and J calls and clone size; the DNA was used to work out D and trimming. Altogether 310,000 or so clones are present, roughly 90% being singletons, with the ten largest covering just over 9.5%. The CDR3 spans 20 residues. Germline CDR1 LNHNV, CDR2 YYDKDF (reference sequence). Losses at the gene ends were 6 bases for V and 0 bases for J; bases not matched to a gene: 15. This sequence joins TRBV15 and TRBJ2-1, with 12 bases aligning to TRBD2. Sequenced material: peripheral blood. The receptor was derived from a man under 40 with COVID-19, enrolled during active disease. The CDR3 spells CATRSPMGLAGGSSYNEQFF. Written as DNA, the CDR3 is TGTGCCACCAGGAGTCCTATGGGGCTAGCGGGGGGGAGCTCCTACAATGAGCAGTTCTTC.